The 6 T cell receptor beta chains listed next were all sequenced from one sample in a study of cytomegalovirus exposure and HLA in healthy donors. TCRdb keeps only in-frame clones here, not all; method: immunoSEQ multiplex PCR. The table shows under 50,000 clones, with 94% occurring only once. Sequencing was carried out using PBMCs. The origin of the receptors is a woman under 30 in good health and CMV-seropositive.

In this sample, this clone turned up once. The rearrangement uses TRBV5-6 and TRBJ2-7; 7 nucleotides line up with TRBD1. The CDR3 spans 14 residues. Trimming took 4 bases from V and 2 from J; bases not matched to a gene: 6. Germline lookup yields CDR1 SGHDT and CDR2 YYEEEE. Here the CDR3 reads CASSETGSPYEQYF. The CDR3 DNA sequence: TGTGCCAGCAGCGAGACAGGGTCCCCCTACGAGCAGTACTTC.

The genes are TRBV11-2 and TRBJ2-1; no reliable D call. With 5 bases removed from V and 5 bases from J, the gap between germline ends came to 4 bases. This CDR3 spans 11 amino acids. Per the germline V gene, CDR1 is SGHAT and CDR2 is FQNNGV. CDR3 loop: CASSLDNEQFF. DNA for the CDR3: TGTGCCAGCAGCCTTGACAATGAGCAGTTCTTC. The variable domain in full, with the rest retrieved from reference TRBV11-2 and TRBJ2-1, is EAGVAQSPRYKIIEKRQSVAFWCNPISGHATLYWYQQILGQGPKLLIQFQNNGVVDDSQLPKDRFSAERLKGVDSTLKIQPAKLEDSAVYLCASSLDNEQFFGPGTRLTVL.

V gene TRBV6-5 combines with J gene TRBJ1-3; no firm D call. V lost 0 bases, J lost 2 bases, and 8 bases lay in between. CDR1 is MNHEY and CDR2 is SVGAGI in the germline V gene. This CDR3 is 15 amino acids long. In nucleotides, the CDR3 is TGTGCCAGCAGTTACTCGAGAGAGACTGGAAACACCATATATTTT. Translation: CASSYSRETGNTIYF.

The chain combines TRBV25-1 with TRBJ1-4; 7 bases match TRBD1. The CDR3 runs to 13 residues. Germline trimming cut 6 bases from V and 7 bases from J; bases unmatched to any gene: 5. Germline-derived CDR1 and CDR2 are MGHDK and SYGVNS. The CDR3 nucleotides are TGTGCCAGCAGCAGGGGGGTTGGTGAAAAACTGTTTTTT. Protein product: CASSRGVGEKLFF. The variable domain in full, with the rest retrieved from reference TRBV25-1 and TRBJ1-4, is EADIYQTPRYLVIGTGKKITLECSQTMGHDKMYWYQQDPGMELHLIHYSYGVNSTEKGDLSSESTVSRIRTEHFPLTLESARPSHTSQYLCASSRGVGEKLFFGSGTQLSVL.

This sequence joins TRBV9 and TRBJ2-7; 10 bases are a match to TRBD2. The CDR3 runs 17 residues. Unmatched junction bases numbered 13, after V lost 0 bases and J lost 7 bases. Germline loops: CDR1 SGDLS, CDR2 YYNGEE. The CDR3 DNA is TGTGCCAGCAGCGTAGGGGCTAGCGGGAGACTAACGGCGGAGCAGTACTTC. Its translation is CASSVGASGRLTAEQYF.

The CDR3 nucleotides read TGTGCCAGCAGTGACCATGCTAGCGGGAGTAATGAGCAGTTCTTC. The encoded protein is CASSDHASGSNEQFF. The chain uses TRBV6-4 and TRBJ2-1, with TRBD2 matching over 10 bases. Germline-derived CDR1 and CDR2 are MRHNA and SNTAGT. V lost 2 bases and J lost 7; bases outside the gene matches: 5. This CDR3 has 15 residues.